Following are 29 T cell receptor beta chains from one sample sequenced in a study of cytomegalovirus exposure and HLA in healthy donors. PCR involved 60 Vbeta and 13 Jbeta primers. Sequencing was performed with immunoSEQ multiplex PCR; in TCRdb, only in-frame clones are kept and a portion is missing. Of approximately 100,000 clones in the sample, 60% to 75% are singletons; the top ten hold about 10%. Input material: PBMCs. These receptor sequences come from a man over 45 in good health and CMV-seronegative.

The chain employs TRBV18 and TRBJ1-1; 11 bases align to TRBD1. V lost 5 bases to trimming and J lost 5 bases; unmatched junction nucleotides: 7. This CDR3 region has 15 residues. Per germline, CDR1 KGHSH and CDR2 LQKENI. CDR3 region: CASSGTGTGGTEAFF. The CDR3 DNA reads TGTGCCAGCTCAGGAACCGGGACAGGGGGGACTGAAGCTTTCTTT.

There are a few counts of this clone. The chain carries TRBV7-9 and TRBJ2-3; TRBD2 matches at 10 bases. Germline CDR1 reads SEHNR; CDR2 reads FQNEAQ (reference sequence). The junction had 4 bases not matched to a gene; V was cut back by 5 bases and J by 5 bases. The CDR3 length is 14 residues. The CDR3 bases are TGTGCCAGCAGCCCCGGGACTAGCGAAGATACGCAGTATTTT. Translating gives CASSPGTSEDTQYF.

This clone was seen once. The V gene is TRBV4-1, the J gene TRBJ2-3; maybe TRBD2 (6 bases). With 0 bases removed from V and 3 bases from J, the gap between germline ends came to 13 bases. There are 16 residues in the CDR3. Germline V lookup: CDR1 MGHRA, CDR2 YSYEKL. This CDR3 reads CASSQEGRGVTDTQYF. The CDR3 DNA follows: TGCGCCAGCAGCCAAGAGGGGCGGGGCGTTACAGATACGCAGTATTTT.

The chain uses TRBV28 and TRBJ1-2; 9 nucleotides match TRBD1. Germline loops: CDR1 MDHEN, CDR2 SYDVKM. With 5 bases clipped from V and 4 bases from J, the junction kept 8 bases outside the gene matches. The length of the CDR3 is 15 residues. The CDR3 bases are TGTGCCAGCAGTCCGCGACAGGGGGGGCTCTATGGCTACACCTTC. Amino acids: CASSPRQGGLYGYTF.

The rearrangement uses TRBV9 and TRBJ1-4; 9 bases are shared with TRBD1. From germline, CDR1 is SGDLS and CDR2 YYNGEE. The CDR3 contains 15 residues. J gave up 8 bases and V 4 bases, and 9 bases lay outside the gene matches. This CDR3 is CASSTRTGEGEKLFF. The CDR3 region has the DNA TGTGCCAGCAGCACCCGGACAGGGGAAGGAGAAAAACTGTTTTTT.

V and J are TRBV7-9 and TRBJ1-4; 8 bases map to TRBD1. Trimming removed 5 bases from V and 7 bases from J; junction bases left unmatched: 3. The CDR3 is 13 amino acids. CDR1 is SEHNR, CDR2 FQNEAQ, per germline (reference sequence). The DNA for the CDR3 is TGTGCCAGCAGCAGCGACAGGGGTGAAAAACTGTTTTTT. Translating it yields CASSSDRGEKLFF.

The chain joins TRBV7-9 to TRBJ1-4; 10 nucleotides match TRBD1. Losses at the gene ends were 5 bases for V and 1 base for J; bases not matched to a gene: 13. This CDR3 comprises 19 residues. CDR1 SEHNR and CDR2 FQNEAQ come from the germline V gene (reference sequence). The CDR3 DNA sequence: TGTGCCAGCAGCCCCCGGAGGGGACAGGGGAGAAAAACTAATGAAAAACTGTTTTTT. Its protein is CASSPRRGQGRKTNEKLFF.

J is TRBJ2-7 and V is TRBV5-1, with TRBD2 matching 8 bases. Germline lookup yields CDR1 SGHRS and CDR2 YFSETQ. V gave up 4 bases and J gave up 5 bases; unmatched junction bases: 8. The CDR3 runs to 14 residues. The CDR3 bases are TGCGCCAGCAGCCCGGGAGGGGGTGAGAACGAGCAGTACTTC. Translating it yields CASSPGGGENEQYF.

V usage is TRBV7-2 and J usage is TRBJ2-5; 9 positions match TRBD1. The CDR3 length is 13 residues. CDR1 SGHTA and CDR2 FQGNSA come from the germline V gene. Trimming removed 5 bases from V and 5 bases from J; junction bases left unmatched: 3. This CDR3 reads CASSRDRDETQYF. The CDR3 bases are TGTGCCAGCAGCCGGGACAGGGACGAGACCCAGTACTTC. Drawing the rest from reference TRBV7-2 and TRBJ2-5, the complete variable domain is GAGVSQSPSNKVTEKGKDVELRCDPISGHTALYWYRQSLGQGLEFLIYFQGNSAPDKSGLPSDRFSAERTGGSVSTLTIQRTQQEDSAVYLCASSRDRDETQYFGPGTRLLVL.

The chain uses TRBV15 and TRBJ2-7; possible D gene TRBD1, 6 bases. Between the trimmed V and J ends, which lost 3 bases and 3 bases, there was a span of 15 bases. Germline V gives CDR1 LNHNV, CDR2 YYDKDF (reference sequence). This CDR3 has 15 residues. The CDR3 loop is CATSRVYRVDYEQYF. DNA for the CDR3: TGTGCCACCAGCAGGGTATACAGGGTCGACTACGAGCAGTACTTC.

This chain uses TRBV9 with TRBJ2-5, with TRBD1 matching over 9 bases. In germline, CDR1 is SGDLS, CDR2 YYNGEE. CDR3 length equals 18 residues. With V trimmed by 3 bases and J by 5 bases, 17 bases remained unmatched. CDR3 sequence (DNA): TGTGCCAGCAGCGGTAGGCGGGTTCCGGGACAGGGCAGGGAGACCCAGTACTTC. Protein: CASSGRRVPGQGRETQYF.

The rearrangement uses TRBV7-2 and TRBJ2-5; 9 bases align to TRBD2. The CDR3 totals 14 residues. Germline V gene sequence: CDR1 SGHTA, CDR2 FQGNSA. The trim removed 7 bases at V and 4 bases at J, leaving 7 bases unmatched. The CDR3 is CASTTTSGLETQYF. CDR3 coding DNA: TGTGCCAGCACCACGACTAGCGGTTTAGAGACCCAGTACTTC.

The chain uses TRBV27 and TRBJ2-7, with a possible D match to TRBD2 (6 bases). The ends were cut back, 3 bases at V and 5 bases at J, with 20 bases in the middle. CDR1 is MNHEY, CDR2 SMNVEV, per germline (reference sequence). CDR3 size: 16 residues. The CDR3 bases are TGTGCCAGCAGTTTTTCCGCAGGGAGGTCCCGGGACGAGCAGTACTTC. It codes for CASSFSAGRSRDEQYF.

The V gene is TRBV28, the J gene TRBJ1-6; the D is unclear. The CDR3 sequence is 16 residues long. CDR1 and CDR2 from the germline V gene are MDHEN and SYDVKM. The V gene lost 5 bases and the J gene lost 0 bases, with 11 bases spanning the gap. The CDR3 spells CASSDPRSSYNSPLHF. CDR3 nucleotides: TGTGCCAGCAGTGACCCTAGGAGCTCCTATAATTCACCCCTCCACTTT.

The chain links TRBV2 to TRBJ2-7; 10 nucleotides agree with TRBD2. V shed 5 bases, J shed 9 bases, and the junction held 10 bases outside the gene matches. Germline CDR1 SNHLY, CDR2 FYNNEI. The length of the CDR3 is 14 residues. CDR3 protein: CASSPGLAGVRQYF. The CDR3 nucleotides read TGTGCCAGCAGTCCCGGTCTAGCGGGGGTTAGGCAGTACTTC.

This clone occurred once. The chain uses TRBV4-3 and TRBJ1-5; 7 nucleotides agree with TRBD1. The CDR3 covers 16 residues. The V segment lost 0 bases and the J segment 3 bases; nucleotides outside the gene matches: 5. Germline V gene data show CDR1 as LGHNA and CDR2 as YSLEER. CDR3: CASSQDGRGANQPQHF. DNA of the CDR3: TGCGCCAGCAGCCAAGATGGCAGGGGGGCCAATCAGCCCCAGCATTTT.

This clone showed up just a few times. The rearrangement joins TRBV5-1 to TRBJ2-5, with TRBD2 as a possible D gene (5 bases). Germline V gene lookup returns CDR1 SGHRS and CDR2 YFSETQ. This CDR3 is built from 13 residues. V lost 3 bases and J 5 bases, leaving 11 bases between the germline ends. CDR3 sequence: CASSWNGEETQYF. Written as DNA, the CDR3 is TGCGCCAGCAGCTGGAACGGGGAGGAGACCCAGTACTTC. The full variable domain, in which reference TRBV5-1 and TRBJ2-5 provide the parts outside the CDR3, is KAGVTQTPRYLIKTRGQQVTLSCSPISGHRSVSWYQQTPGQGLQFLFEYFSETQRNKGNFPGRFSGRQFSNSRSEMNVSTLELGDSALYLCASSWNGEETQYFGPGTRLLVL.

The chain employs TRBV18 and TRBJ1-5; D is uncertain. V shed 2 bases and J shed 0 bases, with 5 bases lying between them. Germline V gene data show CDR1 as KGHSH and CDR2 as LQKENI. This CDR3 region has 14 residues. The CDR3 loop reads CASSPELSNQPQHF. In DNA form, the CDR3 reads TGTGCCAGCTCACCAGAACTTAGCAATCAGCCCCAGCATTTT.

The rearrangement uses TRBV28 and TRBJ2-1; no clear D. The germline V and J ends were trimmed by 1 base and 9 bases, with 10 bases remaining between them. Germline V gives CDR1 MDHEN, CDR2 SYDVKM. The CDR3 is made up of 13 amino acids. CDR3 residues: CASSLSRTLEQFF. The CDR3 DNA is TGTGCCAGCAGTTTATCGAGAACTCTTGAGCAGTTCTTC.

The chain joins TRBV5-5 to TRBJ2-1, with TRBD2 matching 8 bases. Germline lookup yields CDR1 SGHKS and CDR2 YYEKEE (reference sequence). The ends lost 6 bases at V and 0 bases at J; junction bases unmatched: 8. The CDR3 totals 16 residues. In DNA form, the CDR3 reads TGTGCCAGCATACCGGGAGGGCCCCTCTCCTACAATGAGCAGTTCTTC. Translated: CASIPGGPLSYNEQFF.

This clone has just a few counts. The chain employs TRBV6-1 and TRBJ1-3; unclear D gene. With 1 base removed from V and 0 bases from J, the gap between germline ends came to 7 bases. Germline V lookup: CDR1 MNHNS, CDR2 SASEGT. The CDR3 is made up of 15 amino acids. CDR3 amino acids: CASSEVAGSGNTIYF. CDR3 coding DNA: TGTGCCAGCAGTGAAGTGGCAGGCTCTGGAAACACCATATATTTT.

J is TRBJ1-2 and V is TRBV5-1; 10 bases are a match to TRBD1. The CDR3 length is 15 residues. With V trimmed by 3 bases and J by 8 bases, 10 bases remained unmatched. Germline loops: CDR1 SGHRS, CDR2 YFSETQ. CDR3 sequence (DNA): TGCGCCAGCAGCTCTACCGCGGGACAGGGGAGCGGCTACACCTTC. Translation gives CASSSTAGQGSGYTF.

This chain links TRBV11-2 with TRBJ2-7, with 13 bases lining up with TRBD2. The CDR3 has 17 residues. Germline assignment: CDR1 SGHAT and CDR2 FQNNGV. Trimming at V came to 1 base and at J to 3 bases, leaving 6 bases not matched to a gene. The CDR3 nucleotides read TGTGCCAGCAGCTTAGTAGGGACTAGCGGGACCCTCTACGAGCAGTACTTC. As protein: CASSLVGTSGTLYEQYF.

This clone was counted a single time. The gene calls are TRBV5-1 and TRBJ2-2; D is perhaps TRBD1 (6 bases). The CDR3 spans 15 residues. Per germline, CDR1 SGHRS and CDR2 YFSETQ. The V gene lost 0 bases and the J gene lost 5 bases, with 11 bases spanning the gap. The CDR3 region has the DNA TGCGCCAGCAGCTTGGATGACAGGTGGACCGGGGAGCTGTTTTTT. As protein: CASSLDDRWTGELFF.

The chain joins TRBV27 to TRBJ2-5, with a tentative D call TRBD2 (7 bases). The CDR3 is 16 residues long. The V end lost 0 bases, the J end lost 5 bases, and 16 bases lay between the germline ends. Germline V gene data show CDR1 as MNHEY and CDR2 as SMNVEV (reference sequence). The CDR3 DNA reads TGTGCCAGCAGTTTATCGGTAGGACTAGGGGGGGAGACCCAGTACTTC. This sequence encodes CASSLSVGLGGETQYF.

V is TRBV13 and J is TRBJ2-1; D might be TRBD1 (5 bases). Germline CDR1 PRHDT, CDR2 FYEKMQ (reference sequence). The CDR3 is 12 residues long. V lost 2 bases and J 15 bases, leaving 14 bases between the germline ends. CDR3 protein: CASSLPGQSGFF. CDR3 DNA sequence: TGTGCCAGCAGCTTACCAGGACAATCGGGGTTCTTC.

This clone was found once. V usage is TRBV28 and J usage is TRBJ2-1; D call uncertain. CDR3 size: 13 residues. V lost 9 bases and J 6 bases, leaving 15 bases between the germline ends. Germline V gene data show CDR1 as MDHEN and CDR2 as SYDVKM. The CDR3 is CASLVVLGNEQFF. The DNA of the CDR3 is TGTGCCAGTCTAGTAGTGCTAGGCAATGAGCAGTTCTTC.

The CDR3 DNA reads as TGTGCCAGCAGCCCTGAAGACAGAACCTCTAACTATGGCTACACCTTC. Translated, it gives CASSPEDRTSNYGYTF. The chain recombines TRBV7-3 with TRBJ1-2; D is perhaps TRBD1 (5 bases). The CDR3 contains 16 residues. CDR1 and CDR2 from the germline V gene are SGHTA and FQGTGA. V was cut by 5 bases and J by 0 bases, with 16 bases left in between.

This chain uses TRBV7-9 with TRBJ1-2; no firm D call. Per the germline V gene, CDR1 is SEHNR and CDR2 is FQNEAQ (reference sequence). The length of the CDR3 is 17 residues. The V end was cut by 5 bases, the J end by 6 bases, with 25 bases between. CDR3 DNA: TGTGCCAGCAGCCCACGGATCGTCTCGGGTGGCGGCGATGGCTACACCTTC. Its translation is CASSPRIVSGGGDGYTF.